The 25 T cell receptor beta chains listed next were all sequenced from one sample in a study of cytomegalovirus exposure and HLA in healthy donors. The PCR was carried out with 60 Vbeta primers and 13 Jbeta primers. Libraries were prepared by immunoSEQ multiplex PCR; TCRdb keeps only in-frame clonotypes and omits some of them. Among about 190,000 clones listed, over 60% were seen once. Sequenced input: PBMCs. The receptors stem from a woman in her twenties or thirties in good health and CMV-seropositive.

V gene TRBV28 combines with J gene TRBJ1-5; 7 bases align to TRBD1. J lost 7 bases, V lost 4 bases, and 4 bases had no gene match. The CDR3 covers 13 residues. The germline CDR1 and CDR2 sequences are MDHEN and SYDVKM. CDR3 DNA: TGTGCCAGCAGTTCACAGGGGCCCCAGCCCCAGCATTTT. Encoded protein: CASSSQGPQPQHF.

This rearrangement joins TRBV5-6 to TRBJ1-2; a weak D match, TRBD1 (5 bases). Germline V gene data show CDR1 as SGHDT and CDR2 as YYEEEE. This CDR3 contains 12 residues. V was pared by 6 bases and J by 2 bases, with 8 bases between. The CDR3 region has the DNA TGTGCCAGCATTGACAGAAACTATGGCTACACCTTC. This sequence encodes CASIDRNYGYTF.

The chain joins TRBV7-3 to TRBJ2-3; 7 bases are a match to TRBD1. Trimming at V came to 9 bases and at J to 0 bases, leaving 6 bases not matched to a gene. Germline lookup yields CDR1 SGHTA and CDR2 FQGTGA. The CDR3 is 14 residues long. The CDR3 here is CASRQGSSTDTQYF. The CDR3 region has the DNA TGTGCCAGTCGACAGGGCTCAAGCACAGATACGCAGTATTTT.

The chain recombines TRBV2 with TRBJ2-7; the match to TRBD2 covers 9 bases. The CDR3 loop spans 15 amino acids. Looked up from germline, CDR1 is SNHLY and CDR2 is FYNNEI. V gave up 4 bases and J gave up 5 bases; unmatched junction bases: 9. This CDR3 reads CASSAGTSSSHEQYF. CDR3 bases: TGTGCCAGCAGTGCCGGGACTAGCAGTTCCCACGAGCAGTACTTC.

In the case of this clone: Other DNA sequences within the sample encode an identical CDR3. This sequence joins TRBV6-6 and TRBJ1-2; D is perhaps TRBD1 (5 bases). V was cut by 7 bases and J by 0 bases, with 15 bases left in between. The germline V gene has CDR1 MNHNY and CDR2 SVGAGI (reference sequence). CDR3 length: 15 residues. Written as DNA, the CDR3 is TGTGCCAGCACCTCGGCTGGCAGGGCTAACTATGGCTACACCTTC. Translation gives CASTSAGRANYGYTF.

This chain joins TRBV10-3 and TRBJ2-1; maybe TRBD2 (5 bases). The V end lost 6 bases, the J end lost 4 bases, and 10 bases lay between the germline ends. Germline CDR1 ENHRY, CDR2 SYGVKD. There are 13 residues in the CDR3. The CDR3 protein is CAIRALGYNEQFF. CDR3 coding DNA: TGTGCCATCAGGGCACTAGGGTACAATGAGCAGTTCTTC.

V gene TRBV19 combines with J gene TRBJ2-2, with 7 positions matching TRBD1. The germline V gene has CDR1 LNHDA and CDR2 SQIVND (reference sequence). This CDR3 contains 16 residues. The junction had 8 bases not matched to a gene; V was cut back by 5 bases and J by 2 bases. The CDR3 region is CASSATGTVNTGELFF. The CDR3 DNA sequence: TGTGCCAGTAGTGCTACCGGGACAGTAAACACCGGGGAGCTGTTTTTT. Full variable domain (outside the CDR3, taken from reference TRBV19 and TRBJ2-2): DGGITQSPKYLFRKEGQNVTLSCEQNLNHDAMYWYRQDPGQGLRLIYYSQIVNDFQKGDIAEGYSVSREKKESFPLTVTSAQKNPTAFYLCASSATGTVNTGELFFGEGSRLTVL.

In this sample, this clone turned up a few times. The DNA for the CDR3 is TGTGCCAGCAACCGACAGGGCGACGAGCAGTACTTC. Translation: CASNRQGDEQYF. V and J are TRBV6-4 and TRBJ2-7; 7 positions agree with TRBD1. With V trimmed by 7 bases and J by 5 bases, 5 bases remained unmatched. The CDR3 contains 12 residues. The V gene's germline CDR1 is MRHNA and CDR2 SNTAGT.

This clone has only one observation. The chain carries TRBV9 and TRBJ2-5; 11 bases are shared with TRBD2. J gave up 0 bases and V 0 bases, and 7 bases lay outside the gene matches. Germline V gives CDR1 SGDLS, CDR2 YYNGEE. The CDR3 runs to 18 residues. The CDR3 is CASSVATSGSLYQETQYF. The CDR3, as DNA: TGTGCCAGCAGCGTAGCTACTAGCGGGAGTCTATACCAAGAGACCCAGTACTTC.

This clone was counted only a few times. This chain uses TRBV6-5 with TRBJ1-5; 7 positions agree with TRBD1. The germline gives CDR1 MNHEY, CDR2 SVGAGI. This CDR3 has 14 amino acids. After removal of 6 bases from V and 3 bases from J, the junction contained 5 bases not matched to a gene. The CDR3 DNA reads as TGTGCCAGCAGCCGGGACAGCATCAATCAGCCCCAGCATTTT. Translating gives CASSRDSINQPQHF.

V is TRBV4-3 and J is TRBJ2-1; D gene ambiguous. The CDR3 extends over 15 amino acids. Germline CDR1 and CDR2: LGHNA and YSLEER. Trimming removed 0 bases from V and 4 bases from J, with 10 bases in between. Here the CDR3 reads CASSQDSVPYNEQFF. The CDR3 nucleotides read TGCGCCAGCAGCCAAGATAGTGTCCCATACAATGAGCAGTTCTTC.

J is TRBJ2-3 and V is TRBV6-4; TRBD1 is a possible D gene (5 bases). V shed 2 bases and J shed 1 base, with 13 bases lying between them. The CDR3 has 16 amino acids. Germline CDR1 is MRHNA and CDR2 is SNTAGT. The CDR3 nucleotides read TGTGCCAGCAGTGACGGGCAGGGCTTCGGCACAGATACGCAGTATTTT. This gives the protein CASSDGQGFGTDTQYF.

This chain connects TRBV6-5 to TRBJ1-2; D might be TRBD1 (5 bases). Trimming took off 8 bases at V and 9 bases at J, with 19 bases between the two ends. There are 13 residues in the CDR3. Germline CDR1 and CDR2: MNHEY and SVGAGI. DNA for the CDR3: TGTGCCAGCCTAAGCCCAGGGTTTCTAAGCTACACCTTC. It specifies CASLSPGFLSYTF.

This sequence joins TRBV28 and TRBJ1-6; tentative D call: TRBD1 (6 bases). The V gene lost 5 bases and the J gene lost 7 bases, with 15 bases spanning the gap. The CDR3 spans 15 residues. CDR1 and CDR2 from the germline V gene are MDHEN and SYDVKM. CDR3 DNA: TGTGCCAGCAGTACTACAGGGTTGAAGAATTCACCCCTCCACTTT. This translates into CASSTTGLKNSPLHF.

CDR3 sequence: CASSLRVEQFF. Written as DNA, the CDR3 is TGTGCCAGCAGTCTGAGGGTGGAGCAGTTCTTC. This chain links TRBV2 with TRBJ2-1; tentative D call: TRBD2 (5 bases). Trimming shortened V by 5 bases and J by 10 bases, and 9 bases separated the two germline ends. The CDR3 contains 11 residues. Looked up from germline, CDR1 is SNHLY and CDR2 is FYNNEI.

The chain is built from TRBV30 and TRBJ2-2; no clear D. CDR3 length: 14 residues. CDR1 and CDR2 (germline): GTSNPN, SVGIG (reference sequence). The ends were cut back, 3 bases at V and 6 bases at J, with 14 bases in the middle. Here the CDR3 DNA reads TGTGCCTGGAGCCCCACCCCTCTATCCGGGGAGCTGTTTTTT. Its translation: CAWSPTPLSGELFF.

This sequence joins TRBV19 and TRBJ1-2; perhaps TRBD1 as D (5 bases). This CDR3 contains 15 residues. Trimming stripped 6 bases from V and 4 bases from J, with 18 bases between. CDR1 is LNHDA, CDR2 SQIVND, per germline (reference sequence). Here the CDR3 DNA reads TGTGCCAGTAGCACATGGGGCACCCCAAGCTATGGCTACACCTTC. Encoded protein: CASSTWGTPSYGYTF. Together with reference TRBV19 and TRBJ1-2, the CDR3 gives the full variable domain: DGGITQSPKYLFRKEGQNVTLSCEQNLNHDAMYWYRQDPGQGLRLIYYSQIVNDFQKGDIAEGYSVSREKKESFPLTVTSAQKNPTAFYLCASSTWGTPSYGYTFGSGTRLTVV.

V gene TRBV10-3 combines with J gene TRBJ1-1, with D perhaps TRBD1 (5 bases). Germline V lookup: CDR1 ENHRY, CDR2 SYGVKD. The ends were cut back, 6 bases at V and 1 base at J, with 9 bases in the middle. This CDR3 is 13 amino acids long. CDR3 region: CAIRGGTNTEAFF. The DNA of the CDR3 is TGTGCCATCAGGGGAGGGACGAACACTGAAGCTTTCTTT.

The V and J genes are TRBV7-2 and TRBJ2-5; D is perhaps TRBD2 (7 bases). V lost 6 bases to trimming and J lost 4 bases, with 18 bases between them. This CDR3 contains 15 residues. Germline assignment: CDR1 SGHTA and CDR2 FQGNSA. CDR3 sequence reads: CASSDRKGGRETQYF. The CDR3 DNA is TGTGCCAGCAGTGACAGGAAGGGGGGGAGAGAGACCCAGTACTTC.

The chain is built from TRBV5-6 and TRBJ2-2; unclear D gene. The CDR3 loop spans 12 amino acids. Between the trimmed V and J ends, which lost 3 bases and 5 bases, there was a span of 5 bases. Germline lookup yields CDR1 SGHDT and CDR2 YYEEEE. CDR3 protein: CASSYYTGELFF. The CDR3 region has the DNA TGTGCCAGCAGCTACTATACCGGGGAGCTGTTTTTT.

V and J are TRBV7-9 and TRBJ2-1, with TRBD2 matching over 11 bases. This CDR3 spans 15 amino acids. V was pared by 5 bases and J by 7 bases, with 7 bases of the junction left unmatched. CDR1 is SEHNR and CDR2 is FQNEAQ in the germline V gene (reference sequence). CDR3 sequence reads: CASSTSGGLGNEQFF. The CDR3 region has the DNA TGTGCCAGCAGCACTAGCGGGGGCCTTGGGAATGAGCAGTTCTTC.

This clone was found once. The gene calls are TRBV28 and TRBJ1-2; no reliable D call. CDR3 length equals 13 residues. Germline CDR1 is MDHEN and CDR2 is SYDVKM. Trimming removed 6 bases from V and 4 bases from J, with 12 bases in between. CDR3 bases: TGTGCCAGCAGCCTCTTACCGGGCTATGGCTACACCTTC. It codes for CASSLLPGYGYTF.

V and J are TRBV30 and TRBJ1-1; D perhaps matches TRBD1 (5 bases). CDR1 GTSNPN and CDR2 SVGIG come from the germline V gene (reference sequence). CDR3 length equals 13 residues. V lost 4 bases and J lost 0, with 9 bases in between. The CDR3 loop is CAWMGQLNTEAFF. CDR3 sequence (DNA): TGTGCCTGGATGGGGCAGCTGAACACTGAAGCTTTCTTT.

In its sample, this clone was seen a few times. V and J are TRBV7-2 and TRBJ1-1, with 8 bases matching TRBD1. The J segment lost 6 bases and the V segment lost 3 bases, leaving 3 bases of the junction unmatched. This CDR3 has 13 amino acids. The germline V gene has CDR1 SGHTA and CDR2 FQGNSA. The CDR3 region is CASSFDRGAEAFF. The DNA for the CDR3 is TGTGCCAGCAGCTTTGACAGGGGCGCTGAAGCTTTCTTT.

The CDR3 loop reads CASSFVRGSGNTIYF. In nucleotides, the CDR3 is TGTGCCAGCAGCTTTGTCAGAGGCTCTGGAAACACCATATATTTT. The chain joins TRBV11-2 to TRBJ1-3; D remains unclear. This CDR3 is 15 amino acids long. Germline V gene sequence: CDR1 SGHAT, CDR2 FQNNGV. V lost 3 bases, J lost 0 bases, and 9 bases lay in between.